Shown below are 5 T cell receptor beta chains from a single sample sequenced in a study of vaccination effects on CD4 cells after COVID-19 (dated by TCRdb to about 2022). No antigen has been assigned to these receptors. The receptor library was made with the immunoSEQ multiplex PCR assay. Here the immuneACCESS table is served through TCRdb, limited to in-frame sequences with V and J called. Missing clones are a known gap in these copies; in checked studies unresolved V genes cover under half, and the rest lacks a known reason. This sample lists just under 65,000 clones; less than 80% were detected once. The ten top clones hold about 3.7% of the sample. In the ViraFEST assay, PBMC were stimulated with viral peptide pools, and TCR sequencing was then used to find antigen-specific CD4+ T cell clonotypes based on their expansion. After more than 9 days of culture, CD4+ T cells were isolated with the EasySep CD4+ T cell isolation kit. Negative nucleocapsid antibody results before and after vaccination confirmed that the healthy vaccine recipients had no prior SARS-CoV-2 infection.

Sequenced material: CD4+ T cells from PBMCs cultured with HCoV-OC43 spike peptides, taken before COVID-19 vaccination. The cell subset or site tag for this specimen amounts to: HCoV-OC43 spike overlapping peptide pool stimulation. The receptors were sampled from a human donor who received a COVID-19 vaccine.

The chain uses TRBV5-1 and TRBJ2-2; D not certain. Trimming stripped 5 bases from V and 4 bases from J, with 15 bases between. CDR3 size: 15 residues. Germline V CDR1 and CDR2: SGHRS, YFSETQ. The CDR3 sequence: CASSFGSPITGELFF. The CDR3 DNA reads TGCGCCAGCAGTTTCGGGTCTCCGATCACCGGGGAGCTGTTTTTT. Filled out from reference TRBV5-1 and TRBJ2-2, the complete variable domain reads KAGVTQTPRYLIKTRGQQVTLSCSPISGHRSVSWYQQTPGQGLQFLFEYFSETQRNKGNFPGRFSGRQFSNSRSEMNVSTLELGDSALYLCASSFGSPITGELFFGEGSRLTVL.

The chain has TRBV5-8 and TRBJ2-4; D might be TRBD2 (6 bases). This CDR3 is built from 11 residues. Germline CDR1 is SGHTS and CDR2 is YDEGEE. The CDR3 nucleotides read TGTGCGGGACTCGTCAAAAACATTCAGTACTTC. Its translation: CAGLVKNIQYF.

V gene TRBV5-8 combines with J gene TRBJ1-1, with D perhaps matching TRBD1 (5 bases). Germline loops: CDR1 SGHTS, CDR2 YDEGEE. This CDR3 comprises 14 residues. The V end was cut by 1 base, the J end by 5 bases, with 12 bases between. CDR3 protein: CASSLTGEVTEAFF. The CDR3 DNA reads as TGTGCCAGCAGCTTGACGGGGGAGGTGACTGAAGCTTTCTTT.

The CDR3 here is CASSKGVGYNEQFF. CDR3 DNA sequence: TGTGCCAGTAGTAAAGGGGTTGGGTACAATGAGCAGTTCTTC. The V call is TRBV19, the J call TRBJ2-1; a weak D match, TRBD1 (5 bases). Trimming left V 4 bases short and J 4 bases short, with 11 bases between. The CDR3 has 14 amino acids. Germline loops: CDR1 LNHDA, CDR2 SQIVND (reference sequence).

Here the CDR3 reads CASSIVGSQETQYF. CDR3 coding DNA: TGTGCCAGTAGTATAGTAGGTTCCCAAGAGACCCAGTACTTC. This chain connects TRBV19 to TRBJ2-5; no definite D call. The germline CDR1 and CDR2 sequences are LNHDA and SQIVND (reference sequence). This CDR3 has 14 residues. V was pared by 1 base and J by 1 base, with 7 bases between. Full variable domain (remainder filled in from reference TRBV19 and TRBJ2-5): DGGITQSPKYLFRKEGQNVTLSCEQNLNHDAMYWYRQDPGQGLRLIYYSQIVNDFQKGDIAEGYSVSREKKESFPLTVTSAQKNPTAFYLCASSIVGSQETQYFGPGTRLLVL.